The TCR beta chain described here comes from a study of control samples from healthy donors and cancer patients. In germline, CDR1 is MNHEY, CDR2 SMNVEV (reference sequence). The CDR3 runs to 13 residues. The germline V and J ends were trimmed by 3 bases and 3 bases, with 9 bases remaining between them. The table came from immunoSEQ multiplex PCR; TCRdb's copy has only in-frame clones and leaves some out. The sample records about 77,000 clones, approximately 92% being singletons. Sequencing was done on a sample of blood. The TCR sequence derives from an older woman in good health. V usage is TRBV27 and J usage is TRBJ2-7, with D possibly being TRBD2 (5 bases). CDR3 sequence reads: CASSFSRDYEQYF. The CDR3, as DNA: TGTGCCAGCAGTTTTTCCCGGGACTACGAGCAGTACTTC.